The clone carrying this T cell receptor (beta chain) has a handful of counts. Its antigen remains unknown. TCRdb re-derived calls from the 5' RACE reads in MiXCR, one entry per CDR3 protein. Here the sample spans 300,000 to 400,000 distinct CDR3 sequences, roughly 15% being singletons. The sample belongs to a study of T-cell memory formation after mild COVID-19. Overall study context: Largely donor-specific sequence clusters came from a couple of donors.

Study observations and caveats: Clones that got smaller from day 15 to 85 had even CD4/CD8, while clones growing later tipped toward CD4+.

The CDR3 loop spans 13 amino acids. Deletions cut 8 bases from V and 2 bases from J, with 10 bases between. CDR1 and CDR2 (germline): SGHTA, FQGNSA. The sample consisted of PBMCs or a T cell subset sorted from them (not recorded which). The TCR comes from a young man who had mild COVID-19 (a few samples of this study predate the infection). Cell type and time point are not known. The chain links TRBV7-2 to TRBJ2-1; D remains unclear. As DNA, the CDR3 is TGTGCCAGCGGATTGGCTACCTACAATGAGCAGTTCTTC. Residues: CASGLATYNEQFF.